Below are 29 T cell receptor beta chains sequenced from a single sample in a study of identical twins. TCRdb re-called the 5' RACE reads with MiXCR, one entry per CDR3 protein. The sample holds under 450,000 distinct CDR3 sequences, about 18% seen once. Sequencing input: naive T cells sorted from blood. Every receptor here comes from a man aged 45-65 years in good health.

V usage is TRBV24-1 and J usage is TRBJ2-1, with D perhaps given as TRBD1 or TRBD2 (5 bases each). The CDR3 length is 12 residues. V was shortened by 4 bases and J by 15 bases, with 15 bases between the two germline ends. Germline V gives CDR1 KGHDR, CDR2 SFDVKD. The CDR3 region is CATSDSGPRAFF. The DNA for the CDR3 is TGTGCCACCAGTGACTCGGGACCGCGGGCGTTCTTC.

The chain couples TRBV24-1 to TRBJ1-2, with TRBD1 identical over 10 bases. V lost 4 bases to trimming and J lost 3 bases; unmatched junction nucleotides: 4. CDR1 and CDR2 (germline): KGHDR, SFDVKD. CDR3 length: 15 residues. CDR3 nucleotide sequence: TGTGCCACCAGTGACCCGACAGGGGGCCACTATGGCTACACCTTC. Its protein is CATSDPTGGHYGYTF.

This clonotype was detected only a few times. The chain links TRBV1 to TRBJ2-5; the table's D call, TRBD2, was not checked against the DNA. TRBV1 is recorded as a pseudogene. The CDR3 is 12 residues long. Here the CDR3 reads CTRDSLHETQYF. CDR3 nucleotide sequence: TGCACCAGGGACTCGCTCCACGAGACCCAGTACTTC.

V usage is TRBV29-1 and J usage is TRBJ2-7; D is uncertain. The V gene lost 7 bases and the J gene lost 2 bases, with 12 bases spanning the gap. The CDR3 has 12 amino acids. Germline V gives CDR1 SQVTM, CDR2 ANQGSEA. CDR3 DNA sequence: TGCAGCGCATGGACCGGCCCCTACGAGCAGTACTTC. This gives the protein CSAWTGPYEQYF.

This clonotype appeared once. The J gene is TRBJ1-4, the V gene TRBV25-1; no definite D call. Trimming took off 1 base at V and 6 bases at J, with 12 bases between the two ends. The CDR3 covers 15 residues. Per the germline V gene, CDR1 is MGHDK and CDR2 is SYGVNS. The CDR3 sequence: CASSELGGRHEKLFF. The CDR3 DNA is TGTGCCAGCAGTGAATTGGGCGGACGGCATGAAAAACTGTTTTTT.

The V and J genes are TRBV20-1 and TRBJ2-3; TRBD2 matches at 13 bases. V lost 7 bases to trimming and J lost 9 bases; unmatched junction nucleotides: 16. This CDR3 is built from 16 residues. Germline CDR1 DFQATT, CDR2 SNEGSKA (reference sequence). The CDR3 loop reads CSVRTSGSWIERTQYF. In DNA form, the CDR3 reads TGCAGTGTCAGGACTAGCGGGAGTTGGATTGAAAGAACGCAGTATTTT.

This clonotype was counted only a few times. The genes are TRBV20-1 and TRBJ2-1; tentatively, D is TRBD1 or TRBD2 (5 bases each). Trimming shortened V by 5 bases and J by 3 bases, and 20 bases separated the two germline ends. The germline CDR1 and CDR2 sequences are DFQATT and SNEGSKA (reference sequence). The CDR3 totals 16 residues. The CDR3 nucleotides read TGCAGTGCTCCGAGGGGCAGGATGATATTCTACAATGAGCAGTTCTTC. This encodes CSAPRGRMIFYNEQFF.

The chain carries TRBV20-1 and TRBJ2-2; no definite D call. CDR1 and CDR2 (germline): DFQATT, SNEGSKA (reference sequence). The CDR3 is 11 amino acids. The V gene lost 3 bases and the J gene lost 14 bases, with 13 bases spanning the gap. The CDR3 here is CSASGLSGLFF. DNA for the CDR3: TGCAGTGCTAGTGGGCTTTCTGGCCTGTTTTTT.

This clonotype was observed a handful of times. CDR3: CASSKGQGESQETQYF. The CDR3 nucleotides are TGTGCCAGCAGTAAGGGACAGGGTGAAAGCCAAGAGACCCAGTACTTC. The chain couples TRBV12-3 or TRBV12-4 to TRBJ2-5, with 9 bases aligning to TRBD1. The trim removed 5 bases at V and 1 base at J, leaving 8 bases unmatched. The CDR3 runs to 16 residues.

The gene calls are TRBV7-9 and TRBJ2-1; tentatively, D is TRBD2 (7 bases). The CDR3 runs 15 residues. Germline V CDR1 and CDR2: SEHNR, FQNEAQ (reference sequence). Trimming left V 2 bases short and J 7 bases short, with 15 bases between. CDR3 coding DNA: TGTGCCAGCAGCTTATTGGGGGGGCGAATAAATGAGCAGTTCTTC. Its protein product is CASSLLGGRINEQFF.

This clonotype showed up many times. The CDR3, as DNA: TGTGCCAGCAGCTTGGTCCCAGGGGAGGCGAACACTGAAGCTTTCTTT. Amino acids: CASSLVPGEANTEAFF. V gene TRBV5-5 combines with J gene TRBJ1-1; weak D call: TRBD1 (6 bases). Between the trimmed V and J ends, which lost 0 bases and 1 base, there was a span of 13 bases. This CDR3 has 16 residues. Germline CDR1 SGHKS, CDR2 YYEKEE (reference sequence).

The chain recombines TRBV2 with TRBJ2-1, with D perhaps matching TRBD1 (6 bases). Trimming stripped 4 bases from V and 10 bases from J, with 11 bases between. This CDR3 comprises 12 residues. Germline V gives CDR1 SNHLY, CDR2 FYNNEI. For the CDR3, the DNA is TGTGCCAGCAGTGGGGGGACATTGGAGCAGTTCTTC. Protein sequence: CASSGGTLEQFF. Together with reference TRBV2 and TRBJ2-1, the CDR3 gives the full variable domain: EPEVTQTPSHQVTQMGQEVILRCVPISNHLYFYWYRQILGQKVEFLVSFYNNEISEKSEIFDDQFSVERPDGSNFTLKIRSTKLEDSAMYFCASSGGTLEQFFGPGTRLTVL.

This clonotype was counted ten times or more. The chain carries TRBV6-5 and TRBJ2-7; D gene ambiguous. The CDR3 loop spans 14 amino acids. Trimming removed 0 bases at V and 0 bases at J, with 6 bases between. Germline lookup yields CDR1 MNHEY and CDR2 SVGAGI. CDR3 sequence: CASSYSRGSYEQYF. The CDR3 nucleotides read TGTGCCAGCAGTTACTCCCGCGGCTCCTACGAGCAGTACTTC.

The gene calls are TRBV9 and TRBJ2-5, with D unclear. This CDR3 spans 13 amino acids. The V end lost 3 bases, the J end lost 3 bases, and 9 bases lay between the germline ends. Germline loops: CDR1 SGDLS, CDR2 YYNGEE. CDR3 DNA sequence: TGTGCCAGCAGCGCATCGCCGAAAGAGACCCAGTACTTC. This sequence encodes CASSASPKETQYF.

This clonotype was detected a few times. The CDR3 loop reads CASSYPGTSSEKLFF. As DNA, the CDR3 is TGTGCCAGCAGTTACCCCGGGACGTCAAGTGAAAAACTGTTTTTT. V usage is TRBV28 and J usage is TRBJ1-4, with D possibly TRBD1 on 5 matching bases. Trimming cost V 4 bases and J 7 bases, with 16 bases left between them. CDR3 length: 15 amino acids. CDR1 is MDHEN and CDR2 is SYDVKM in the germline V gene.

The genes are TRBV28 and TRBJ2-2; no definite D call. V lost 0 bases, J lost 5 bases, and 7 bases lay in between. The CDR3 has 14 residues. The germline CDR1 and CDR2 sequences are MDHEN and SYDVKM. The chain's CDR3 is CASSLWGGTGELFF. Written as DNA, the CDR3 is TGTGCCAGCAGTTTATGGGGCGGTACCGGGGAGCTGTTTTTT.

The chain employs TRBV6-6 and TRBJ2-7, with a weak D call TRBD1 (6 bases). Germline CDR1 and CDR2: MNHNY and SVGAGI (reference sequence). CDR3 length equals 13 residues. Trimming removed 5 bases from V and 5 bases from J, with 13 bases in between. CDR3: CASSNTGHNEQYF. CDR3 in DNA: TGTGCCAGCAGTAACACAGGGCACAACGAGCAGTACTTC.

This clonotype showed up many times. The chain uses TRBV20-1 and TRBJ2-7, with 10 bases matching TRBD2. The CDR3 runs 18 residues. Trimming at V came to 2 bases and at J to 3 bases, leaving 16 bases not matched to a gene. From germline, CDR1 is DFQATT and CDR2 SNEGSKA (reference sequence). The CDR3 region has the DNA TGCAGTGCTAGACGAAGGGGAGGACTAGCGGCCCTAGGCTACGAGCAGTACTTC. Translated: CSARRRGGLAALGYEQYF.

The sample holds a few counts of this clonotype. V and J are TRBV15 and TRBJ2-5, with TRBD1 matching 8 bases. The germline V gene has CDR1 LNHNV and CDR2 YYDKDF (reference sequence). This CDR3 comprises 16 residues. The ends lost 7 bases at V and 1 base at J; junction bases unmatched: 11. The CDR3 sequence: CATTLPFGQGQETQYF. The CDR3 DNA follows: TGTGCCACCACCCTTCCCTTCGGACAGGGCCAAGAGACCCAGTACTTC.

This chain uses TRBV5-1 with TRBJ2-5; 11 bases map to TRBD2. Per the germline V gene, CDR1 is SGHRS and CDR2 is YFSETQ. V shed 1 base, J shed 1 base, and the junction held 3 bases outside the gene matches. The CDR3 is made up of 16 amino acids. Written as DNA, the CDR3 is TGCGCCAGCAGCTTGAATCTAGCGGGGGGCCAAGAGACCCAGTACTTC. Protein sequence: CASSLNLAGGQETQYF.

This clonotype was observed at least ten times. The V call is TRBV9, the J call TRBJ2-3; D ambiguous. The CDR3 extends over 12 amino acids. The V gene's germline CDR1 is SGDLS and CDR2 YYNGEE. V dropped 0 bases and J dropped 4 bases, with 3 bases sitting between them. CDR3 sequence: CASSVEADTQYF. In DNA form, the CDR3 reads TGTGCCAGCAGCGTAGAGGCAGATACGCAGTATTTT.

A few counts support this clonotype. CDR3 loop: CSSSARTQYF. Here the CDR3 DNA reads TGCAGCTCCAGCGCTCGGACGCAGTATTTT. V is TRBV29-1 and J is TRBJ2-3; no clear D. This CDR3 spans 10 amino acids. Germline assignment: CDR1 SQVTM and CDR2 ANQGSEA. V shed 8 bases and J shed 9 bases, with 12 bases lying between them.

This chain uses TRBV27 with TRBJ1-6, with D uncertain. The germline gives CDR1 MNHEY, CDR2 SMNVEV (reference sequence). CDR3 length: 15 residues. Trimming pared 1 base from V and 6 bases from J, leaving 10 bases between. Here the CDR3 reads CASSLLTAGNSPLHF. CDR3 DNA sequence: TGTGCCAGCAGTTTATTAACAGCTGGTAATTCACCCCTCCACTTT.

This clonotype showed up many times. The CDR3 is CASSVGEGGLMWPQHF. CDR3 nucleotide sequence: TGTGCCAGCAGCGTAGGTGAAGGGGGCCTGATGTGGCCCCAGCATTTT. The chain links TRBV9 to TRBJ1-5, with 7 bases aligning to TRBD1. This CDR3 has 16 amino acids. Germline trimming cut 0 bases from V and 9 bases from J; bases unmatched to any gene: 12. The V gene's germline CDR1 is SGDLS and CDR2 YYNGEE.

This clonotype has more than one count but fewer than ten. This chain joins TRBV7-9 and TRBJ1-4; a weak D match, TRBD1 (5 bases). CDR3 length: 14 amino acids. Trimming shortened V by 5 bases and J by 8 bases, and 15 bases separated the two germline ends. Germline CDR1 reads SEHNR; CDR2 reads FQNEAQ (reference sequence). The CDR3 nucleotides read TGTGCCAGCAGCCAAGAGTCGGGACGGGAAAAACTGTTTTTT. Translated, it gives CASSQESGREKLFF.

This clonotype was detected only a few times. The chain carries TRBV5-1 and TRBJ2-7; the match to TRBD2 covers 12 bases. CDR3 size: 16 residues. J was trimmed by 0 bases and V by 4 bases; bases with no gene match: 5. From germline, CDR1 is SGHRS and CDR2 YFSETQ. DNA for the CDR3: TGCGCCAGCAGCGGGGGACTAGCGGGCAACTCCTACGAGCAGTACTTC. Residues: CASSGGLAGNSYEQYF.

This clonotype was counted only a few times. The chain couples TRBV20-1 to TRBJ2-3; the match to TRBD2 covers 14 bases. Unmatched junction bases numbered 5, after V lost 5 bases and J lost 7 bases. This CDR3 comprises 14 residues. Germline V CDR1 and CDR2: DFQATT, SNEGSKA (reference sequence). CDR3 DNA: TGCAGTGCTGGGGGACTAGCGGGAGCTAATACGCAGTATTTT. Amino acids: CSAGGLAGANTQYF.

This CDR3 is CASSFTTGRNSPLHF. In DNA form, the CDR3 reads TGTGCCAGCAGCTTTACGACAGGAAGGAATTCACCCCTCCACTTT. The rearrangement links TRBV7-2 to TRBJ1-6; D might be TRBD1 (6 bases). Germline lookup yields CDR1 SGHTA and CDR2 FQGNSA. V was shortened by 3 bases and J by 7 bases, with 13 bases between the two germline ends. The CDR3 runs to 15 residues.

The sample holds many counts of this clonotype. V gene TRBV4-1 combines with J gene TRBJ1-1; no definite D call. Looked up from germline, CDR1 is MGHRA and CDR2 is YSYEKL. The CDR3 is 14 amino acids. Deletions cut 1 base from V and 7 bases from J, with 13 bases between. The CDR3 sequence is CASSQGSRKYEAFF. CDR3 nucleotides: TGCGCCAGCAGCCAAGGAAGCAGGAAATATGAAGCTTTCTTT.